These 19 T cell receptor beta chains share one sample of origin, sequenced in a study of shared clonotypes between healthy human individuals. The repertoire was sequenced with immunoSEQ multiplex PCR; TCRdb's copy has only in-frame clones and lacks some. This table holds 450,000 to 600,000 clones, 79% found once. Sequenced input: PBMCs. The receptors originated from a woman between 40 and 50 years old in good health. Some clones in this sample may be carry-over from other donors' samples.

The V gene is TRBV10-3, the J gene TRBJ1-6, with unresolved D. Germline V CDR1 and CDR2: ENHRY, SYGVKD. Trimming removed 0 bases from V and 6 bases from J, with 9 bases in between. There are 15 residues in the CDR3. CDR3 sequence reads: CAISESTSGNSPLHF. The CDR3 bases are TGTGCCATCAGTGAGTCGACTAGTGGTAATTCACCCCTCCACTTT.

This chain uses TRBV18 with TRBJ2-7; 9 bases align to TRBD2. CDR3 length: 14 amino acids. V trimming: 3 bases; J trimming: 4 bases; junction bases outside the gene matches: 4. CDR1 and CDR2 from the germline V gene are KGHSH and LQKENI. Here the CDR3 DNA reads TGTGCCAGCTCACCGCAGACTAGCGGATACGAGCAGTACTTC. It encodes CASSPQTSGYEQYF.

This chain connects TRBV27 to TRBJ1-2; D call uncertain. V was clipped by 6 bases and J by 8 bases, with 22 bases between them. Germline assignment: CDR1 MNHEY and CDR2 SMNVEV (reference sequence). The CDR3 runs to 15 residues. DNA for the CDR3: TGTGCCAGCAGCCTCATGGATCCCATCTATGGCGGCTACACCTTC. Protein: CASSLMDPIYGGYTF.

The chain carries TRBV5-1 and TRBJ1-3; D is perhaps TRBD1 (6 bases). Germline V gives CDR1 SGHRS, CDR2 YFSETQ. V dropped 3 bases and J dropped 0 bases, with 13 bases sitting between them. CDR3 length equals 16 residues. The CDR3 bases are TGCGCCAGCAGCTACGGACAGACCAACTCTGGAAACACCATATATTTT. Its translation is CASSYGQTNSGNTIYF.

This chain connects TRBV11-1 to TRBJ1-1, with TRBD1 matching 9 bases. The CDR3 contains 18 residues. Germline CDR1 reads SGHAT; CDR2 reads FQDESV (reference sequence). Trimming cost V 0 bases and J 7 bases; bases outside gene matches: 15. CDR3: CASSLAPGTGYTPHEAFF. The CDR3 DNA reads TGTGCCAGCAGCTTAGCTCCGGGGACAGGGTACACCCCCCATGAAGCTTTCTTT.

This chain uses TRBV5-4 with TRBJ2-1; 10 positions agree with TRBD2. The CDR3 spans 15 residues. Germline CDR1 is SGHNT and CDR2 is YYREEE (reference sequence). The V gene end was trimmed by 4 bases and the J gene end by 5 bases; junction bases not matched to a gene: 6. The DNA for the CDR3 is TGTGCCAGCAGCCCGGGACTAGCGAGTAACAATGAGCAGTTCTTC. Translated: CASSPGLASNNEQFF. The full variable domain, rest sourced from reference TRBV5-4 and TRBJ2-1, is ETGVTQSPTHLIKTRGQQVTLRCSSQSGHNTVSWYQQALGQGPQFIFQYYREEENGRGNFPPRFSGLQFPNYSSELNVNALELDDSALYLCASSPGLASNNEQFFGPGTRLTVL.

The rearrangement uses TRBV18 and TRBJ2-5; possibly TRBD1 or TRBD2 for D (6 bases each). Germline values: CDR1 KGHSH, CDR2 LQKENI. The CDR3 is 14 residues long. V was trimmed by 3 bases and J by 5 bases, leaving 13 bases between them. This CDR3 is CASSPQGTRETQYF. As DNA, the CDR3 is TGTGCCAGCTCACCCCAGGGGACTCGGGAGACCCAGTACTTC.

V is TRBV19 and J is TRBJ2-3; TRBD1 aligns across 10 bases. The CDR3 is 14 amino acids. CDR1 and CDR2 from the germline V gene are LNHDA and SQIVND (reference sequence). After removal of 6 bases from V and 4 bases from J, the junction contained 4 bases not matched to a gene. CDR3 in amino acids: CASRDRGKADTQYF. DNA of the CDR3: TGTGCCAGTAGGGACAGGGGGAAGGCAGATACGCAGTATTTT.

The J gene is TRBJ1-1, the V gene TRBV29-1, with D perhaps TRBD1 (6 bases). The ends were cut back, 4 bases at V and 4 bases at J, with 16 bases in the middle. Germline assignment: CDR1 SQVTM and CDR2 ANQGSEA. This CDR3 is built from 14 residues. The DNA for the CDR3 is TGCAGCGTTGCTACGGACAGAAGCTCCACTGAAGCTTTCTTT. It codes for CSVATDRSSTEAFF.

The rearrangement links TRBV6-1 to TRBJ1-5; TRBD1 aligns across 8 bases. V shed 2 bases, J shed 5 bases, and the junction held 8 bases outside the gene matches. Germline lookup yields CDR1 MNHNS and CDR2 SASEGT. The CDR3 covers 16 residues. CDR3 in amino acids: CASSEPRTGTHQPQHF. CDR3 nucleotide sequence: TGTGCCAGCAGTGAACCTAGGACAGGGACCCATCAGCCCCAGCATTTT.

This chain links TRBV5-6 with TRBJ1-1, with D possibly being TRBD1 (6 bases). Germline CDR1 SGHDT, CDR2 YYEEEE. The length of the CDR3 is 18 residues. V was cut by 1 base and J by 1 base, with 20 bases left in between. The CDR3 DNA sequence: TGTGCCAGCAGCTTGTTGGGTAGAGGGGGGGACCCGAACACTGAAGCTTTCTTT. This encodes CASSLLGRGGDPNTEAFF.

The rearrangement links TRBV28 to TRBJ1-4, with D perhaps TRBD1 (6 bases). In germline, CDR1 is MDHEN, CDR2 SYDVKM. The CDR3 length is 14 residues. The V gene lost 2 bases and the J gene lost 12 bases, with 16 bases spanning the gap. CDR3 DNA: TGTGCCAGCAGTTTAGAGGACAGTCGGTTAGAACTGTTTTTT. It translates to CASSLEDSRLELFF.

This clone was counted a few times. The same CDR3 arises from other DNA sequences in this sample as well. The genes are TRBV30 and TRBJ1-1, with a tentative D call TRBD1 (5 bases). The CDR3 totals 10 residues. CDR1 is GTSNPN, CDR2 SVGIG, per germline (reference sequence). The CDR3 loop reads CAFGGTEAFF. For the CDR3, the DNA is TGTGCATTTGGGGGGACTGAAGCTTTCTTT.

V is TRBV7-2 and J is TRBJ2-1; D call uncertain. CDR3 length: 15 residues. Trimming removed 1 base at V and 3 bases at J, with 10 bases between. Germline-derived CDR1 and CDR2 are SGHTA and FQGNSA. Here the CDR3 reads CASSLGTRGYNEQFF. DNA for the CDR3: TGTGCCAGCAGCTTAGGTACCAGAGGCTACAATGAGCAGTTCTTC. Supplemented by reference TRBV7-2 and TRBJ2-1, the full variable domain reads GAGVSQSPSNKVTEKGKDVELRCDPISGHTALYWYRQSLGQGLEFLIYFQGNSAPDKSGLPSDRFSAERTGGSVSTLTIQRTQQEDSAVYLCASSLGTRGYNEQFFGPGTRLTVL.

The genes are TRBV9 and TRBJ2-3; D possibly corresponds to TRBD2 (5 bases). CDR3 length equals 14 residues. V gave up 0 bases and J gave up 10 bases, with 15 bases separating them. The V gene's germline CDR1 is SGDLS and CDR2 YYNGEE. CDR3 coding DNA: TGTGCCAGCAGCGTAGGTCCTGGGATGGAGGCGCAGTATTTT. Encoded protein: CASSVGPGMEAQYF.

This clone was seen just once. V gene TRBV11-2 combines with J gene TRBJ2-1; 14 bases are a match to TRBD2. Per the germline V gene, CDR1 is SGHAT and CDR2 is FQNNGV. With 1 base clipped from V and 8 bases from J, the junction kept 10 bases outside the gene matches. The CDR3 totals 18 residues. The CDR3 bases are TGTGCCAGCAGCTTAGCGTTCTCCGGGACTAGCGGGAGTTATGAGCAGTTCTTC. This translates into CASSLAFSGTSGSYEQFF.

In its sample, this clone was seen a few times. The gene calls are TRBV19 and TRBJ1-2, with D perhaps matching TRBD1 (6 bases). V shed 5 bases and J shed 6 bases, with 19 bases lying between them. The germline V gene has CDR1 LNHDA and CDR2 SQIVND (reference sequence). The CDR3 consists of 15 residues. The CDR3 loop reads CASSLRQELAHGYTF. In nucleotides, the CDR3 is TGTGCCAGTAGTCTACGACAGGAACTTGCGCATGGCTACACCTTC.

This clone has just a few counts. This may come from a read error, since a much larger clone is one base off. Other nucleotide sequences in the sample specify the same CDR3. This chain connects TRBV28 to TRBJ2-7; D uncertain. Between the trimmed V and J ends, which lost 3 bases and 2 bases, there was a span of 2 bases. Per germline, CDR1 MDHEN and CDR2 SYDVKM. The length of the CDR3 is 11 residues. CDR3 loop: CASSFAYEQYF. Here the CDR3 DNA reads TGTGCCAGCAGTTTCGCCTACGAGCAGTACTTC.

CDR3 residues: CASSSARLNIQYF. Written as DNA, the CDR3 is TGTGCCAGCAGCTCTGCAAGACTAAACATTCAGTACTTC. The chain joins TRBV11-1 to TRBJ2-4; D is ambiguous. The CDR3 is 13 residues long. Looked up from germline, CDR1 is SGHAT and CDR2 is FQDESV (reference sequence). Trimming shortened V by 4 bases and J by 6 bases, and 10 bases separated the two germline ends.